The 27 T cell receptor beta chains given below trace back to one sample, sequenced in a study of blood T cell repertoires in COVID-19. Using immunoSEQ multiplex PCR, the repertoire was profiled, and TCRdb retains in-frame clones only, with some absent. The sample consists of fewer than 250,000 clones, 85% to 90% of them appearing once. The sample was peripheral blood. The receptors here all came from a young man with COVID-19, enrolled during active disease.

V usage is TRBV21-1 and J usage is TRBJ1-4. TRBV21-1 is a listed pseudogene. CDR3 length: 18 amino acids. The DNA for the CDR3 is TGTGCCAGCAGCAAAGGTAATCCTTTCGCCCCGGGGGATGAAAAACTGTTTTTT. It codes for CASSKGNPFAPGDEKLFF.

The chain is built from TRBV30 and TRBJ1-2; TRBD1 aligns across 8 bases. The trim removed 4 bases at V and 8 bases at J, leaving 12 bases unmatched. Germline V CDR1 and CDR2: GTSNPN, SVGIG (reference sequence). This CDR3 is 14 amino acids long. This CDR3 is CAWITDRAMRGYTF. The CDR3 DNA is TGTGCCTGGATAACGGACAGGGCCATGCGGGGCTACACCTTC.

The chain recombines TRBV19 with TRBJ2-1; D call uncertain. This CDR3 has 15 residues. Between the trimmed V and J ends, which lost 1 base and 0 bases, there was a span of 7 bases. The V gene's germline CDR1 is LNHDA and CDR2 SQIVND (reference sequence). The CDR3 loop is CASSIAASSYNEQFF. The CDR3 region has the DNA TGTGCCAGTAGTATAGCGGCTAGCTCCTACAATGAGCAGTTCTTC.

The chain has TRBV9 and TRBJ2-5; tentatively, D is TRBD2 (6 bases). V was pared by 4 bases and J by 2 bases, with 15 bases between. The CDR3 sequence is 15 residues long. Looked up from germline, CDR1 is SGDLS and CDR2 is YYNGEE. The CDR3 loop is CASSPGLGRQETQYF. The CDR3 DNA is TGTGCCAGCAGCCCAGGCCTAGGGAGGCAAGAGACCCAGTACTTC. Complete variable domain (other parts from reference TRBV9 and TRBJ2-5): DSGVTQTPKHLITATGQRVTLRCSPRSGDLSVYWYQQSLDQGLQFLIQYYNGEERAKGNILERFSAQQFPDLHSELNLSSLELGDSALYFCASSPGLGRQETQYFGPGTRLLVL.

This clone showed up just a few times. This chain links TRBV28 with TRBJ2-3; 7 nucleotides match TRBD2. The CDR3 extends over 16 amino acids. V shed 3 bases and J 3 bases; nucleotides not matched to a gene: 9. Germline V gives CDR1 MDHEN, CDR2 SYDVKM. The DNA of the CDR3 is TGTGCCAGCAGTTTTGGAGCCCGGGGGGTGACAGATACGCAGTATTTT. Its protein product is CASSFGARGVTDTQYF.

V usage is TRBV4-2 and J usage is TRBJ2-1, with D perhaps TRBD2 (5 bases). CDR1 is LGHNA and CDR2 is YNFKEQ in the germline V gene. CDR3 length: 16 residues. Deletions cut 4 bases from V and 1 base from J, with 14 bases between. The CDR3 DNA reads TGTGCCAGCAGCCGCATCGGTGAGGGATCCTACAATGAGCAGTTCTTC. Translated, it gives CASSRIGEGSYNEQFF.

J is TRBJ1-3 and V is TRBV6-6, with 8 bases fitting TRBD1. V dropped 6 bases and J dropped 2; count of bases not matched to a gene: 9. This CDR3 has 16 amino acids. The germline gives CDR1 MNHNY, CDR2 SVGAGI (reference sequence). CDR3 DNA sequence: TGTGCCAGCAGCCTAAACCCAGGGGGCACTGGAAACACCATATATTTT. Amino acid sequence: CASSLNPGGTGNTIYF.

The chain combines TRBV6-5 with TRBJ2-2; possibly TRBD1 for D (6 bases). Germline CDR1 is MNHEY and CDR2 is SVGAGI. Trimming cost V 10 bases and J 4 bases, with 19 bases left between them. This CDR3 is 15 amino acids long. CDR3 protein: CATKTQGPGTGELFF. Written as DNA, the CDR3 is TGTGCCACCAAAACACAGGGTCCGGGCACCGGGGAGCTGTTTTTT.

V is TRBV5-6 and J is TRBJ2-1; TRBD1 is a possible D gene (6 bases). There are 17 residues in the CDR3. Germline V lookup: CDR1 SGHDT, CDR2 YYEEEE. Deletions cut 0 bases from V and 6 bases from J, with 19 bases between. CDR3 coding DNA: TGTGCCAGCAGCTTGGAGTATGGCAGGGGCCGGGTCAATGAGCAGTTCTTC. It is translated as CASSLEYGRGRVNEQFF.

The chain employs TRBV29-1 and TRBJ1-2; no clear D gene. V lost 4 bases, J lost 4 bases, and 25 bases lay in between. The length of the CDR3 is 17 residues. The germline V gene has CDR1 SQVTM and CDR2 ANQGSEA. CDR3 coding DNA: TGCAGCGTTGTCGGCGCGAGTGCGGGCAGGACGTCCTATGGCTACACCTTC. Translating it yields CSVVGASAGRTSYGYTF.

V and J are TRBV5-1 and TRBJ1-1; a weak D match, TRBD1 (6 bases). The CDR3 spans 15 residues. Between the trimmed V and J ends, which lost 5 bases and 2 bases, there was a span of 16 bases. Per germline, CDR1 SGHRS and CDR2 YFSETQ. CDR3 DNA sequence: TGCGCCAGCAGTCATCCCCTACAGGGAAACACTGAAGCTTTCTTT. Translating gives CASSHPLQGNTEAFF.

The chain uses TRBV28 and TRBJ2-1; 11 bases are a match to TRBD2. V shed 3 bases, J shed 9 bases, and the junction held 10 bases outside the gene matches. Germline V gene lookup returns CDR1 MDHEN and CDR2 SYDVKM. The CDR3 has 16 amino acids. The CDR3 DNA follows: TGTGCCAGCAGTTTGTCGCCTAGCGGGAGGTTTTTTGAGCAGTTCTTC. It yields the protein CASSLSPSGRFFEQFF.

The chain carries TRBV20-1 and TRBJ1-3; D ambiguous. Germline V lookup: CDR1 DFQATT, CDR2 SNEGSKA (reference sequence). This CDR3 is 13 amino acids long. V gave up 3 bases and J gave up 6 bases, with 12 bases separating them. Here the CDR3 DNA reads TGCAGTGCTAGTAATTCGAGGTTAAACACCATATATTTT. This sequence encodes CSASNSRLNTIYF.

The chain recombines TRBV7-9 with TRBJ2-7; 10 nucleotides match TRBD1. The germline V gene has CDR1 SEHNR and CDR2 FQNEAQ (reference sequence). This CDR3 has 18 amino acids. The ends lost 1 base at V and 2 bases at J; junction bases unmatched: 11. The CDR3 region has the DNA TGTGCCAGCAGCTTAGATAAAGGTGGGACAGGGGTTCCCTACGAGCAGTACTTC. Protein product: CASSLDKGGTGVPYEQYF.

The CDR3 sequence is CASGHGSALNTEAFF. As DNA, the CDR3 is TGTGCCAGCGGACACGGGAGCGCCTTGAACACTGAAGCTTTCTTT. The chain links TRBV7-8 to TRBJ1-1; possibly TRBD1 for D (5 bases). The V gene lost 8 bases and the J gene lost 0 bases, with 16 bases spanning the gap. This CDR3 contains 15 residues. The V gene's germline CDR1 is SGHVS and CDR2 FQNEAQ.

The chain carries TRBV3-1 (or the pseudogene TRBV3-2) and TRBJ1-2, with 9 bases aligning to TRBD1. V lost 3 bases, J lost 4 bases, and 12 bases stayed unmatched. CDR1 and CDR2 (germline): LGHDT, YNNKEL (reference sequence). The CDR3 runs 17 residues. For the CDR3, the DNA is TGTGCCAGCAGCCACGAATCGGGACAGGGACCCCTCTATGGCTACACCTTC. This sequence encodes CASSHESGQGPLYGYTF.

The chain combines TRBV4-1 with TRBJ1-2, with no clear D. The germline V gene encodes CDR1 MGHRA and CDR2 YSYEKL. The CDR3 runs to 15 residues. V was clipped by 1 base and J by 0 bases, with 9 bases between them. Written as DNA, the CDR3 is TGCGCCAGCAGCCAAGGCCCCGGTTCTAACTATGGCTACACCTTC. As protein: CASSQGPGSNYGYTF.

The chain combines TRBV6-5 with TRBJ2-1, with unresolved D. The germline V gene has CDR1 MNHEY and CDR2 SVGAGI. Trimming shortened V by 5 bases and J by 2 bases, and 7 bases separated the two germline ends. The CDR3 covers 13 residues. The CDR3 loop is CASSRQPYNEQFF. CDR3 DNA: TGTGCCAGCAGTAGACAACCCTACAATGAGCAGTTCTTC.

The chain carries TRBV29-1 and TRBJ2-7; 10 positions agree with TRBD2. J gave up 6 bases and V 6 bases, and 11 bases lay outside the gene matches. Germline V gives CDR1 SQVTM, CDR2 ANQGSEA. The CDR3 length is 14 residues. The DNA for the CDR3 is TGCAGCGTATCACGCCCAGCGGGAGGGGTCGAGCAGTACTTC. This sequence encodes CSVSRPAGGVEQYF.

The chain is built from TRBV6-1 and TRBJ2-2, with 12 bases that match TRBD2. The junction had 0 bases not matched to a gene; V was cut back by 1 base and J by 6 bases. The CDR3 has 15 amino acids. CDR1 MNHNS and CDR2 SASEGT come from the germline V gene. The CDR3 bases are TGTGCCAGCAGTGAAGGACTAGCGGGAGCCGGGGAGCTGTTTTTT. This encodes CASSEGLAGAGELFF.

The chain combines TRBV4-2 with TRBJ2-1; the match to TRBD2 covers 10 bases. V was pared by 0 bases and J by 4 bases, with 6 bases of the junction left unmatched. There are 17 residues in the CDR3. Per the germline V gene, CDR1 is LGHNA and CDR2 is YNFKEQ. The CDR3 DNA is TGTGCCAGCAGCCAAGACCCTACTAGCGGGGAATACAATGAGCAGTTCTTC. It yields the protein CASSQDPTSGEYNEQFF.

V gene TRBV1 combines with J gene TRBJ2-1; the table's D call TRBD2 went unverified against the DNA. TRBV1 is an annotated pseudogene. There are 16 residues in the CDR3. This CDR3 reads CTSSQEVLAGGNEQFF. As DNA, the CDR3 is TGCACCAGCAGCCAAGAGGTACTAGCGGGAGGCAATGAGCAGTTCTTC.

This clone turned up a few times. This chain uses TRBV5-4 with TRBJ2-5, with TRBD2 matching over 10 bases. The CDR3 runs to 15 residues. Germline V lookup: CDR1 SGHNT, CDR2 YYREEE (reference sequence). Losses at the gene ends were 3 bases for V and 3 bases for J; bases not matched to a gene: 5. CDR3 sequence (DNA): TGTGCCAGCAGCTCACCGGGACTAGCGAAAGAGACCCAGTACTTC. Residues: CASSSPGLAKETQYF.

The chain carries TRBV2 and TRBJ1-1; D is unclear. The V gene lost 0 bases and the J gene lost 5 bases, with 10 bases spanning the gap. The CDR3 totals 14 residues. The germline V gene has CDR1 SNHLY and CDR2 FYNNEI. The CDR3 sequence: CASSEAGRWTEAFF. Here the CDR3 DNA reads TGTGCCAGCAGTGAAGCGGGGAGGTGGACTGAAGCTTTCTTT. Complete variable domain (other parts from reference TRBV2 and TRBJ1-1): EPEVTQTPSHQVTQMGQEVILRCVPISNHLYFYWYRQILGQKVEFLVSFYNNEISEKSEIFDDQFSVERPDGSNFTLKIRSTKLEDSAMYFCASSEAGRWTEAFFGQGTRLTVV.

The rearrangement links TRBV4-3 to TRBJ1-4; tentative D call: TRBD1 (5 bases). The CDR3 extends over 15 amino acids. V dropped 4 bases and J dropped 8 bases, with 17 bases sitting between them. CDR1 LGHNA and CDR2 YSLEER come from the germline V gene. Here the CDR3 reads CASSLLTGLGEKLFF. For the CDR3, the DNA is TGCGCCAGCAGCCTCCTGACGGGACTGGGCGAAAAACTGTTTTTT.

As DNA, the CDR3 is TGCAGCGTTGCCATCGGGGGATTAAGCACTGAAGCTTTCTTT. As protein: CSVAIGGLSTEAFF. The genes are TRBV29-1 and TRBJ1-1; TRBD1 is a possible D gene (5 bases). The CDR3 covers 14 residues. Germline-derived CDR1 and CDR2 are SQVTM and ANQGSEA. With 4 bases removed from V and 4 bases from J, the gap between germline ends came to 16 bases.

V gene TRBV5-1 combines with J gene TRBJ2-5; 9 bases are a match to TRBD1. This CDR3 is 15 amino acids long. Losses at the gene ends were 3 bases for V and 2 bases for J; bases not matched to a gene: 5. In germline, CDR1 is SGHRS, CDR2 YFSETQ. CDR3 in amino acids: CASSSTGGWQETQYF. The CDR3, as DNA: TGCGCCAGCAGCTCCACAGGGGGCTGGCAAGAGACCCAGTACTTC.